This T cell receptor beta chain was sequenced in a study of blood T cell repertoires in COVID-19. Trimming shortened V by 3 bases and J by 0 bases, and 11 bases separated the two germline ends. CDR1 and CDR2 from the germline V gene are GTSNPN and SVGIG (reference sequence). The CDR3 has 15 residues. This clone was detected only a few times. TCRdb keeps only in-frame clones here, not all; method: immunoSEQ multiplex PCR. The sample contains 300,000 to 450,000 clones, more than 70% of which appear only once. This sequence originates from a man aged 40-49 years in a cohort exposed to, infected with or recovered from COVID-19 (not recorded which). Sequencing used PBMCs or T cells enriched from blood (not recorded which). The chain uses TRBV30 and TRBJ2-2; D remains ambiguous. For the CDR3, the DNA is TGTGCCTGGAGATTTTACAGCCCGAACACCGGGGAGCTGTTTTTT. The encoded protein is CAWRFYSPNTGELFF.